Only a few counts were recorded for the clone carrying this T cell receptor beta chain. This entry comes from a study of human T cells and chemical hapten exposure. Overall study: Patients' scalps got diphenylcyclopropenone weekly throughout the roughly 23-week study. The patients, most of them female, presented with alopecia areata, totalis or universalis.

TCRdb reprocessed the RACE reads via MiXCR and lists one record per CDR3 protein. In the table there are under 400,000 distinct CDR3 sequences, roughly 4.6% of which are singletons. Time point specified: pre-sensitization, week 0. As to treatment: therapeutic diphenylcyclopropenone sensitization with weekly scalp DPC. Germline assignment: CDR1 MNHEY and CDR2 SVGAGI. V shed 2 bases, J shed 8 bases, and the junction held 8 bases outside the gene matches. The CDR3 is 15 amino acids. The clonotype was recovered from a woman aged 45 to 65 with alopecia areata. Some clones in this sample may be carry-over from other donors' samples. The chain links TRBV6-5 to TRBJ2-1; the match to TRBD1 covers 8 bases. This specimen was whole blood, taken in connection with sensitization to the hapten diphenylcyclopropenone (DPC). CDR3 in DNA: TGTGCCAGCAGTTACGGGCAGGGACAGGTACATGAGCAGTTCTTC. Its protein product is CASSYGQGQVHEQFF.